These 7 T cell receptor beta chains came from one sample sequenced in a study of blood T cells in healthy people across ages. PCR was performed a second time for about 6 to 11 cycles using a sample-barcoded 5' primer and a J-beta primer mix. TCRdb redid the calling of the 5' RACE reads with MiXCR, one entry per CDR3 protein. The data show 950,000 to 1,200,000 distinct CDR3 sequences, more than 30% seen once. Input material: blood. The receptor set was obtained from a man aged 18 to 35 in good health.

The chain recombines TRBV12-3 or TRBV12-4 with TRBJ2-3; TRBD2 agrees at 10 bases. The length of the CDR3 is 16 residues. J gave up 0 bases and V 5 bases, and 5 bases lay outside the gene matches. For the CDR3, the DNA is TGTGCCAGCAGTACACAGGGACTAGCGAGCACAGATACGCAGTATTTT. It yields the protein CASSTQGLASTDTQYF.

The sample holds many counts of this clonotype. CDR3 loop: CSALGPSGEETQYF. In nucleotides, the CDR3 is TGCAGTGCTCTAGGTCCTAGCGGGGAAGAGACCCAGTACTTC. V and J are TRBV20-1 and TRBJ2-5; TRBD2 agrees at 9 bases. Germline values: CDR1 DFQATT, CDR2 SNEGSKA (reference sequence). This CDR3 has 14 amino acids. With 5 bases clipped from V and 3 bases from J, the junction kept 7 bases outside the gene matches.

This clonotype was counted between two and nine times. CDR3 loop: CASSQELGRGETDTQYF. For the CDR3, the DNA is TGTGCCAGCAGCCAAGAACTAGGTCGGGGGGAGACAGATACGCAGTATTTT. The chain employs TRBV4-2 and TRBJ2-3, with TRBD2 matching 7 bases. The length of the CDR3 is 17 residues. Germline V lookup: CDR1 LGHNA, CDR2 YNFKEQ. The J segment lost 3 bases and the V segment lost 0 bases, leaving 9 bases of the junction unmatched.

As regards this clonotype: At one boundary the junction diverges from the germline segment, which might be a read error. The V call is TRBV4-1, the J call TRBJ2-5; D not certain. Per germline, CDR1 MGHRA and CDR2 YSYEKL. The CDR3 contains 13 residues. The CDR3 reads CTSSHEEYNEQYF. CDR3 DNA sequence: TGCACCAGCAGCCACGAGGAGTACAATGAGCAGTACTTC.

The chain recombines TRBV20-1 with TRBJ2-1; 15 bases fit TRBD2. This CDR3 contains 19 residues. V shed 3 bases, J shed 1 base, and the junction held 10 bases outside the gene matches. Germline assignment: CDR1 DFQATT and CDR2 SNEGSKA (reference sequence). DNA for the CDR3: TGCAGTGCTAGCCGGACTAGCGGGGGGGCGACGATTTCCTACAATGAGCAGTTCTTC. Translation: CSASRTSGGATISYNEQFF.

V gene TRBV2 combines with J gene TRBJ1-5; 7 bases are a match to TRBD1. With V trimmed by 4 bases and J by 0 bases, 3 bases remained unmatched. The CDR3 runs to 15 residues. Germline V gives CDR1 SNHLY, CDR2 FYNNEI. The CDR3, as DNA: TGTGCCAGCAGTGGGGACAGATTTAGCAATCAGCCCCAGCATTTT. It yields the protein CASSGDRFSNQPQHF.

This clonotype has a handful of counts. The chain uses TRBV4-1 and TRBJ1-2, with 10 positions matching TRBD1. Germline CDR1 and CDR2: MGHRA and YSYEKL. The ends lost 2 bases at V and 4 bases at J; junction bases unmatched: 7. The CDR3 is made up of 16 amino acids. CDR3 DNA sequence: TGCGCCAGCAGCCAACCCCGACAGGGGGCCAGCTATGGCTACACCTTC. It is translated as CASSQPRQGASYGYTF.